Presented here are 15 T cell receptor beta chains from one specimen sequenced in a study of cytomegalovirus exposure and HLA in healthy donors. Assay: immunoSEQ multiplex PCR; the TCRdb copy retains only in-frame clones and omits some. This sample yields 80,000 to 90,000 clones, of which around 96% are seen a single time; about 0.8% belongs to the top ten. The sample comprised PBMCs. The origin of the receptors is a man younger than 35 in good health and CMV-seronegative.

The chain combines TRBV2 with TRBJ1-4; D not resolved. This CDR3 comprises 13 residues. The V end lost 7 bases, the J end lost 4 bases, and 10 bases lay between the germline ends. CDR1 and CDR2 from the germline V gene are SNHLY and FYNNEI. The DNA of the CDR3 is TGTGCCAGCAAAACAGAGTTTAATGAAAAACTGTTTTTT. Protein product: CASKTEFNEKLFF.

The chain links TRBV11-2 to TRBJ1-5, with D unresolved. Germline CDR1 reads SGHAT; CDR2 reads FQNNGV. This CDR3 spans 12 amino acids. V dropped 4 bases and J dropped 4 bases, with 5 bases sitting between them. Written as DNA, the CDR3 is TGTGCCAGCAGCTCCATTAATCAGCCCCAGCATTTT. This gives the protein CASSSINQPQHF.

This sequence joins TRBV5-6 and TRBJ1-1; D is possibly TRBD1 (5 bases). Germline V gene lookup returns CDR1 SGHDT and CDR2 YYEEEE. Trimming took off 4 bases at V and 8 bases at J, with 24 bases between the two ends. The CDR3 contains 16 residues. The CDR3: CASSPLTTGDETEAFF. The CDR3 nucleotides read TGTGCCAGCAGCCCACTTACTACAGGAGATGAGACGGAAGCTTTCTTT.

The V gene is TRBV18, the J gene TRBJ2-7; 9 nucleotides agree with TRBD1. With V trimmed by 4 bases and J by 3 bases, 4 bases remained unmatched. The germline V gene encodes CDR1 KGHSH and CDR2 LQKENI. The CDR3 extends over 14 amino acids. CDR3 coding DNA: TGTGCCAGCTCACGAAGGGACAGGGACTACGAGCAGTACGTC. Residues: CASSRRDRDYEQYV.

The chain joins TRBV7-9 to TRBJ2-5; D might be TRBD2 (6 bases). CDR3 size: 16 residues. Germline CDR1 is SEHNR and CDR2 is FQNEAQ (reference sequence). With 1 base removed from V and 3 bases from J, the gap between germline ends came to 15 bases. The CDR3 loop is CASSLGSGRSKETQYF. For the CDR3, the DNA is TGTGCCAGCAGCTTAGGCTCCGGGAGATCGAAAGAGACCCAGTACTTC. Variable domain in full (rest from reference TRBV7-9 and TRBJ2-5): DTGVSQNPRHKITKRGQNVTFRCDPISEHNRLYWYRQTLGQGPEFLTYFQNEAQLEKSRLLSDRFSAERPKGSFSTLEIQRTEQGDSAMYLCASSLGSGRSKETQYFGPGTRLLVL.

The gene calls are TRBV5-1 and TRBJ2-3, with D possibly TRBD2 on 7 matching bases. V lost 1 base and J lost 4, with 16 bases in between. The CDR3 has 16 residues. Germline V gene data show CDR1 as SGHRS and CDR2 as YFSETQ. Written as DNA, the CDR3 is TGCGCCAGCAGCTTGTTTTCCGGGGGGCCCGCAGATACGCAGTATTTT. Residues: CASSLFSGGPADTQYF.

The CDR3 sequence: CASSQLEDYGYTF. CDR3 coding DNA: TGTGCCAGCAGTCAACTCGAAGACTATGGCTACACCTTC. The V call is TRBV2, the J call TRBJ1-2; no clear D. CDR1 is SNHLY and CDR2 is FYNNEI in the germline V gene. Trimming left V 5 bases short and J 3 bases short, with 10 bases between. The CDR3 totals 13 residues.

This clone was picked up one time. The J gene is TRBJ1-5, the V gene TRBV28; perhaps TRBD1 as D (5 bases). The CDR3 is made up of 15 amino acids. CDR1 and CDR2 (germline): MDHEN, SYDVKM. V was pared by 2 bases and J by 1 base, with 9 bases between. The CDR3 reads CASSLLRGSNQPQHF. DNA of the CDR3: TGTGCCAGCAGTTTACTTAGGGGAAGCAATCAGCCCCAGCATTTT.

The gene calls are TRBV7-3 and TRBJ2-1, with D tentatively TRBD1 (7 bases). CDR3 length: 18 amino acids. Germline V gene lookup returns CDR1 SGHTA and CDR2 FQGTGA. V lost 2 bases, J lost 2 bases, and 19 bases lay in between. CDR3 sequence (DNA): TGTGCCAGCAGCTTACAACCCACGGGCGGGACAGCCTACAATGAGCAGTTCTTC. Its translation is CASSLQPTGGTAYNEQFF.

V is TRBV29-1 and J is TRBJ2-5, with TRBD1 matching 8 bases. This CDR3 is 13 amino acids long. J lost 7 bases, V lost 7 bases, and 11 bases had no gene match. In germline, CDR1 is SQVTM, CDR2 ANQGSEA. CDR3 bases: TGCAGCGGGATGGGACAGGATAGAGGGACCCAGTACTTC. Protein: CSGMGQDRGTQYF.

The J gene is TRBJ2-7, the V gene TRBV5-4, with D perhaps matching TRBD1 (5 bases). Germline CDR1 SGHNT, CDR2 YYREEE (reference sequence). V lost 5 bases and J 9 bases, leaving 24 bases between the germline ends. The CDR3 spans 15 residues. The CDR3 loop reads CASRLPQGKGAMQYF. CDR3 bases: TGTGCCAGCAGGTTACCGCAGGGTAAAGGGGCGATGCAGTACTTC.

The chain links TRBV28 to TRBJ2-1; unclear D gene. Trimming stripped 6 bases from V and 3 bases from J, with 6 bases between. The germline CDR1 and CDR2 sequences are MDHEN and SYDVKM. The CDR3 is made up of 12 amino acids. CDR3 sequence reads: CASSYSYNEQFF. The CDR3 DNA reads as TGTGCCAGCAGCTACAGCTACAATGAGCAGTTCTTC.

This chain uses TRBV29-1 with TRBJ1-1; possibly TRBD1 for D (5 bases). The V gene lost 0 bases and the J gene lost 6 bases, with 14 bases spanning the gap. Germline CDR1 SQVTM, CDR2 ANQGSEA. The CDR3 runs to 14 residues. CDR3 sequence: CSVEDQAGEAEAFF. CDR3 sequence (DNA): TGCAGCGTTGAAGATCAAGCGGGGGAGGCTGAAGCTTTCTTT.

CDR3 DNA: TGTGCCTGGGCCTACTACTACGGACTTGAAGAGACCCAGTACTTC. This encodes CAWAYYYGLEETQYF. V gene TRBV30 combines with J gene TRBJ2-5, with a weak D call TRBD2 (5 bases). Germline V gene lookup returns CDR1 GTSNPN and CDR2 SVGIG (reference sequence). This CDR3 has 15 amino acids. The V and J ends lost 5 bases and 3 bases respectively, with 19 bases between them.

This clone appeared once. The rearrangement joins TRBV10-3 to TRBJ2-6; TRBD2 matches 8 bases. With 5 bases clipped from V and 0 bases from J, the junction kept 9 bases outside the gene matches. This CDR3 is 18 amino acids long. The V gene's germline CDR1 is ENHRY and CDR2 SYGVKD. CDR3 nucleotide sequence: TGTGCCATCAGTAAGCGGGAGACCCGGGGCTCTGGGGCCAACGTCCTGACTTTC. It encodes CAISKRETRGSGANVLTF.